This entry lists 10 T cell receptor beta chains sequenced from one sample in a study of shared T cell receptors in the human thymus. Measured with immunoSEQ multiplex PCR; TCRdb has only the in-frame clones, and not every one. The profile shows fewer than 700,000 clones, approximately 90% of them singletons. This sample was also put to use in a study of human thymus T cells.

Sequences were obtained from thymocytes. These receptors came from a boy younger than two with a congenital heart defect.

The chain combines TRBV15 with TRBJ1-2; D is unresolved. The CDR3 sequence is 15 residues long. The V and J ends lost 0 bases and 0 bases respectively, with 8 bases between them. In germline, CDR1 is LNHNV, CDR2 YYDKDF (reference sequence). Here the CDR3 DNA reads TGTGCCACCAGCAGAGATCACGGGGCTAACTATGGCTACACCTTC. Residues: CATSRDHGANYGYTF.

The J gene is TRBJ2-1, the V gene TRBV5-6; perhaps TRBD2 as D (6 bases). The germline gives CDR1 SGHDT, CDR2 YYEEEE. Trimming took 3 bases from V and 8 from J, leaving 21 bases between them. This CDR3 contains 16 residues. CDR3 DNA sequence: TGTGCCAGCAGCTCCCACCGCCCGGGAGTCTTTTATGAGCAGTTCTTC. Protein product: CASSSHRPGVFYEQFF.

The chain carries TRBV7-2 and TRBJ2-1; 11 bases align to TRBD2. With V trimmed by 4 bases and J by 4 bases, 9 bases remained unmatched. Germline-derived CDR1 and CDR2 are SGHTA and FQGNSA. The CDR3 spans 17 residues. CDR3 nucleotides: TGTGCCAGCAGCTCTAAGCCGGCTAGCGGGAGGTACAATGAGCAGTTCTTC. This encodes CASSSKPASGRYNEQFF.

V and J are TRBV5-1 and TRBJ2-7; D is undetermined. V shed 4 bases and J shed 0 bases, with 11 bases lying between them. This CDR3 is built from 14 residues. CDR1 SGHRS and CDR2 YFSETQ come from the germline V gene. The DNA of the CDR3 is TGCGCCAGCAGCCCTTGGGCCTCCTCCTACGAGCAGTACTTC. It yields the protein CASSPWASSYEQYF.

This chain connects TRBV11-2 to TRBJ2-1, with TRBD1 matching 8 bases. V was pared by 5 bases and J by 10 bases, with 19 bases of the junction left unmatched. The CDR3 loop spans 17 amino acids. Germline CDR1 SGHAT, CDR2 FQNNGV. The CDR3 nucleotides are TGTGCCAGCAGCGCCAGATCCCCCACAGGGGGTTCGGGAGAGCAGTTCTTC. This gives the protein CASSARSPTGGSGEQFF.

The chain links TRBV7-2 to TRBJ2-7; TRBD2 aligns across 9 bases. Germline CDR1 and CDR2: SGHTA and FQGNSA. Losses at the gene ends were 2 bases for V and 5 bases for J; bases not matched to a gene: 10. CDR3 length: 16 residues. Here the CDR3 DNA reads TGTGCCAGCAGCTTAATGGTCCGCGGGAGGGGCGACGAGCAGTACTTC. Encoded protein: CASSLMVRGRGDEQYF.

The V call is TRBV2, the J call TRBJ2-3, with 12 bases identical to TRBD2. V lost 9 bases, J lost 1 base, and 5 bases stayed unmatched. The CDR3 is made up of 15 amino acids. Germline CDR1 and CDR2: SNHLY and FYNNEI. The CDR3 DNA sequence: TGTGCCAGGAAGACTAGCGGGAGCGGCACAGATACGCAGTATTTT. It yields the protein CARKTSGSGTDTQYF.

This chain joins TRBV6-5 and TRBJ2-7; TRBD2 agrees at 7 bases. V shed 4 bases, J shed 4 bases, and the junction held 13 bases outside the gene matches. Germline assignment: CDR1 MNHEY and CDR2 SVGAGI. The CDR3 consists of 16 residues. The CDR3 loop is CASSCLRGSGTYEQYF. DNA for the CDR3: TGTGCCAGCAGTTGCCTCCGGGGGAGCGGGACGTACGAGCAGTACTTC.

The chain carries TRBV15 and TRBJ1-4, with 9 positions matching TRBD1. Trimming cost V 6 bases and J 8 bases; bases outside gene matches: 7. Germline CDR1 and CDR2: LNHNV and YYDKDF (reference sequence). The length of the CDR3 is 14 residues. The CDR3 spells CATRRDRDEEKLFF. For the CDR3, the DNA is TGTGCCACCAGGAGGGACAGGGACGAGGAAAAACTGTTTTTT. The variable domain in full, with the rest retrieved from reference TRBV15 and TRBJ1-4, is DAMVIQNPRYQVTQFGKPVTLSCSQTLNHNVMYWYQQKSSQAPKLLFHYYDKDFNNEADTPDNFQSRRPNTSFCFLDIRSPGLGDTAMYLCATRRDRDEEKLFFGSGTQLSVL.

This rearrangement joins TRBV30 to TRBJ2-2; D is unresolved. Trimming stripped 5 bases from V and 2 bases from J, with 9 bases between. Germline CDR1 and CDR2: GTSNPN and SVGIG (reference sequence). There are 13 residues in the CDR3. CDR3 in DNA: TGTGCCTGGGGGCCACCAAACACCGGGGAGCTGTTTTTT. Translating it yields CAWGPPNTGELFF.